This entry lists 32 T cell receptor beta chains sequenced from one sample in a study of Ad26.COV2.S vaccination and SARS-CoV-2 variants. Only in-frame clones appear in the TCRdb table, and some are missing; sequencing was by immunoSEQ multiplex PCR. The sample includes tens of thousands of clones, around 83% seen only once; the top ten take over 40%. Here the sequenced sample was peripheral blood, taken after recovery from COVID-19. The receptors shown here come from a human donor who had recovered from COVID-19.

The V and J genes are TRBV6-5 and TRBJ2-1; D is uncertain. Germline loops: CDR1 MNHEY, CDR2 SVGAGI. The CDR3 covers 12 residues. V lost 6 bases, J lost 3 bases, and 6 bases lay in between. For the CDR3, the DNA is TGTGCCAGCAGCCTATACTACAATGAGCAGTTCTTC. Translation gives CASSLYYNEQFF.

The chain links TRBV28 to TRBJ2-7, with D tentatively TRBD1 (6 bases). The CDR3 runs to 14 residues. Germline CDR1 reads MDHEN; CDR2 reads SYDVKM. V lost 3 bases to trimming and J lost 2 bases, with 11 bases between them. The CDR3 is CASSFEDSTYEQYF. CDR3 sequence (DNA): TGTGCCAGCAGTTTTGAGGACAGTACCTACGAGCAGTACTTC.

J is TRBJ2-2 and V is TRBV3-1 (or the pseudogene TRBV3-2), with unresolved D. The CDR3 loop spans 14 amino acids. Trimming left V 6 bases short and J 1 base short, with 9 bases between. Germline assignment: CDR1 LGHDT and CDR2 YNNKEL (reference sequence). The CDR3 nucleotides read TGTGCCAGCAGGTGGGCTGGGAACACCGGGGAGCTGTTTTTT. This codes for CASRWAGNTGELFF.

J is TRBJ2-1 and V is TRBV24-1; TRBD1 agrees at 8 bases. V gave up 3 bases and J gave up 0 bases; unmatched junction bases: 3. This CDR3 has 16 residues. Germline assignment: CDR1 KGHDR and CDR2 SFDVKD. CDR3 DNA: TGTGCCACCAGTGATCGGACAGGGCTCTCCTACAATGAGCAGTTCTTC. It yields the protein CATSDRTGLSYNEQFF.

The chain combines TRBV6-5 with TRBJ1-2; tentative D call: TRBD1 (6 bases). The V end lost 11 bases, the J end lost 8 bases, and 18 bases lay between the germline ends. The CDR3 consists of 12 residues. Germline loops: CDR1 MNHEY, CDR2 SVGAGI. The DNA of the CDR3 is TGTGCCGTAGCCGGGGGCCGACGGGGCTACACCTTC. Translating it yields CAVAGGRRGYTF.

This chain joins TRBV7-9 and TRBJ2-3; D possibly corresponds to TRBD2 (6 bases). CDR1 and CDR2 from the germline V gene are SEHNR and FQNEAQ (reference sequence). Trimming pared 0 bases from V and 1 base from J, leaving 11 bases between. This CDR3 has 16 amino acids. As DNA, the CDR3 is TGTGCCAGCAGCTTAGCGGCGGGGAGGCGCACAGATACGCAGTATTTT. This sequence encodes CASSLAAGRRTDTQYF.

The chain has TRBV6-6 and TRBJ1-2; possible D gene TRBD1, 5 bases. CDR3 length: 15 residues. Trimming stripped 0 bases from V and 6 bases from J, with 14 bases between. Germline V lookup: CDR1 MNHNY, CDR2 SVGAGI (reference sequence). The CDR3 region has the DNA TGTGCCAGCAGTTACTCCTCAGCAGGGCCGGATGGCTACACCTTC. This gives the protein CASSYSSAGPDGYTF.

The chain has TRBV7-9 and TRBJ1-1; D gene unclear. The germline CDR1 and CDR2 sequences are SEHNR and FQNEAQ (reference sequence). The CDR3 has 16 amino acids. The V and J ends lost 4 bases and 0 bases respectively, with 15 bases between them. The CDR3 here is CASSSPGVYLNTEAFF. As DNA, the CDR3 is TGTGCCAGCAGCTCCCCAGGAGTATATTTGAACACTGAAGCTTTCTTT.

DNA for the CDR3: TGCGCCAGCAGCAAGGTCGGGGACATCCAGGAGACCCAGTACTTC. It translates to CASSKVGDIQETQYF. The chain links TRBV5-1 to TRBJ2-5, with D possibly matching TRBD1 (6 bases). The V end was cut by 4 bases, the J end by 5 bases, with 18 bases between. This CDR3 is 15 amino acids long. Per the germline V gene, CDR1 is SGHRS and CDR2 is YFSETQ. The full variable domain, in which reference TRBV5-1 and TRBJ2-5 provide the parts outside the CDR3, is KAGVTQTPRYLIKTRGQQVTLSCSPISGHRSVSWYQQTPGQGLQFLFEYFSETQRNKGNFPGRFSGRQFSNSRSEMNVSTLELGDSALYLCASSKVGDIQETQYFGPGTRLLVL.

The V gene is TRBV11-2, the J gene TRBJ1-2; TRBD1 matches at 9 bases. There are 14 residues in the CDR3. Germline-derived CDR1 and CDR2 are SGHAT and FQNNGV. The J segment lost 2 bases and the V segment lost 3 bases, leaving 1 base of the junction unmatched. CDR3 residues: CASSFGTGNYGYTF. The CDR3 bases are TGTGCCAGCAGCTTCGGGACAGGGAACTATGGCTACACCTTC.

The rearrangement joins TRBV4-2 to TRBJ2-6, with 8 bases identical to TRBD1. V shed 0 bases, J shed 0 bases, and the junction held 4 bases outside the gene matches. This CDR3 has 18 residues. CDR1 is LGHNA, CDR2 YNFKEQ, per germline. The CDR3 reads CASSQEGQGDSGANVLTF. The CDR3 DNA sequence: TGTGCCAGCAGCCAAGAAGGACAGGGAGACTCTGGGGCCAACGTCCTGACTTTC.

This clone was counted once. The chain is built from TRBV11-2 and TRBJ2-3; 8 nucleotides align to TRBD1. CDR1 is SGHAT and CDR2 is FQNNGV in the germline V gene. The CDR3 has 15 amino acids. Trimming took 3 bases from V and 0 from J; bases not matched to a gene: 2. The CDR3, as DNA: TGTGCCAGCAGCTTGAGGGACAGGAGCACAGATACGCAGTATTTT. Its translation: CASSLRDRSTDTQYF.

The genes are TRBV6-6 and TRBJ2-1; possible D gene TRBD1, 5 bases. This CDR3 has 11 amino acids. Germline loops: CDR1 MNHNY, CDR2 SVGAGI (reference sequence). V dropped 4 bases and J dropped 13 bases, with 11 bases sitting between them. In DNA, the CDR3 is TGTGCCAGCAGTTCAGAGACAGATCAGTTCTTC. It translates to CASSSETDQFF.

This clone was seen once. The chain has TRBV6-4 and TRBJ1-3; perhaps TRBD1 as D (6 bases). Germline V gives CDR1 MRHNA, CDR2 SNTAGT. V lost 8 bases and J 0 bases, leaving 26 bases between the germline ends. The CDR3 is 19 residues long. CDR3 residues: CASHHRAENPLSSGNTIYF. In DNA, the CDR3 is TGTGCCAGCCATCACAGGGCCGAGAACCCCCTTAGCTCTGGAAACACCATATATTTT.

The chain uses TRBV20-1 and TRBJ2-1; D uncertain. Between the trimmed V and J ends, which lost 5 bases and 7 bases, there was a span of 9 bases. The germline V gene has CDR1 DFQATT and CDR2 SNEGSKA (reference sequence). The CDR3 loop spans 11 amino acids. CDR3 residues: CSAYGFNEQFF. CDR3 nucleotides: TGCAGTGCTTACGGGTTTAATGAGCAGTTCTTC.

This clone was counted a few times. The sample contains more than one DNA sequence encoding this CDR3. This sequence joins TRBV5-1 and TRBJ2-7, with TRBD2 matching over 12 bases. V lost 4 bases, J lost 1 base, and 9 bases stayed unmatched. This CDR3 is 17 amino acids long. Germline values: CDR1 SGHRS, CDR2 YFSETQ. The DNA of the CDR3 is TGCGCCAGCAGCCGGAGACTAGCGGGAGAGGGTTCCTACGAGCAGTACTTC. Translated, it gives CASSRRLAGEGSYEQYF.

A single count supports this clone. This chain joins TRBV27 and TRBJ2-3, with 7 bases identical to TRBD1. V was pared by 5 bases and J by 9 bases, with 11 bases of the junction left unmatched. The CDR3 runs 14 residues. The germline CDR1 and CDR2 sequences are MNHEY and SMNVEV (reference sequence). The CDR3 loop is CASSRITGDRTQYF. The CDR3 nucleotides read TGTGCCAGCAGTCGGATAACAGGGGACCGGACGCAGTATTTT.

In its sample, this clone was seen many times. This chain links TRBV14 with TRBJ1-2; D remains unclear. This CDR3 contains 15 residues. Germline values: CDR1 SGHDN, CDR2 FVKESK. The V gene lost 0 bases and the J gene lost 4 bases, with 12 bases spanning the gap. CDR3 sequence: CASSQDRATSYGYTF. CDR3 bases: TGTGCCAGCAGCCAAGATCGAGCCACTAGCTATGGCTACACCTTC.

The V call is TRBV2, the J call TRBJ2-2; the D is unclear. The V end lost 4 bases, the J end lost 0 bases, and 9 bases lay between the germline ends. Germline CDR1 is SNHLY and CDR2 is FYNNEI. This CDR3 is built from 15 residues. In nucleotides, the CDR3 is TGTGCCAGCAGTGTGAATAATCCGAACACCGGGGAGCTGTTTTTT. Translating it yields CASSVNNPNTGELFF.

This chain uses TRBV27 with TRBJ1-2, with D hard to call. Trimming pared 6 bases from V and 8 bases from J, leaving 16 bases between. Germline loops: CDR1 MNHEY, CDR2 SMNVEV (reference sequence). There are 13 residues in the CDR3. The CDR3 DNA is TGTGCCAGCAGCCCGGATATGCTCGAAGGCTACACCTTC. Translation gives CASSPDMLEGYTF.

The chain links TRBV3-1 (or the pseudogene TRBV3-2) to TRBJ2-1, with D possibly TRBD2 on 6 matching bases. Trimming stripped 4 bases from V and 1 base from J, with 23 bases between. CDR1 LGHDT and CDR2 YNNKEL come from the germline V gene (reference sequence). This CDR3 is built from 19 residues. The CDR3 here is CASSPSLGFSGTSYNEQFF. For the CDR3, the DNA is TGTGCCAGCAGCCCAAGTCTGGGGTTTTCGGGGACTTCCTACAATGAGCAGTTCTTC.

The chain links TRBV14 to TRBJ2-7; the D is unclear. Germline loops: CDR1 SGHDN, CDR2 FVKESK. The length of the CDR3 is 13 residues. Trimming took 0 bases from V and 6 from J, leaving 9 bases between them. The DNA of the CDR3 is TGTGCCAGCAGCCAAGAGTTTATCAGCGAGCAGTACGTC. It codes for CASSQEFISEQYV.

The chain joins TRBV2 to TRBJ2-7; D call uncertain. Trimming took off 3 bases at V and 3 bases at J, with 12 bases between the two ends. The CDR3 loop spans 14 amino acids. CDR1 is SNHLY, CDR2 FYNNEI, per germline. The CDR3 region has the DNA TGTGCCAGCAGTGAGAGACAAGTTTTCTACGAGCAGTACGTC. Amino acid sequence: CASSERQVFYEQYV.

The rearrangement uses TRBV5-6 and TRBJ2-1; a weak D match, TRBD1 (6 bases). This CDR3 has 16 residues. V was trimmed by 0 bases and J by 0 bases, leaving 10 bases between them. Per germline, CDR1 SGHDT and CDR2 YYEEEE. The CDR3 nucleotides read TGTGCCAGCAGCTTGGGAGGGGGAAGCTCCTACAATGAGCAGTTCTTC. Protein product: CASSLGGGSSYNEQFF.

In this sample, this clone turned up once. This rearrangement joins TRBV25-1 to TRBJ2-2; D is unresolved. The V end was cut by 1 base, the J end by 0 bases, with 9 bases between. Germline-derived CDR1 and CDR2 are MGHDK and SYGVNS. This CDR3 spans 16 amino acids. The CDR3 sequence: CASSEFGRSNTGELFF. The CDR3 DNA reads as TGTGCCAGCAGTGAATTTGGCAGGTCGAACACCGGGGAGCTGTTTTTT.

This clone was detected ten times or more. In nucleotides, the CDR3 is TGTGCCAGCAGCTTAGAAAGCAGGGAAGAGACCCAGTACTTC. This codes for CASSLESREETQYF. V is TRBV7-9 and J is TRBJ2-5; D is perhaps TRBD1 (5 bases). Deletions cut 1 base from V and 3 bases from J, with 9 bases between. From germline, CDR1 is SEHNR and CDR2 FQNEAQ (reference sequence). This CDR3 spans 14 amino acids.

The chain links TRBV18 to TRBJ1-6; 9 nucleotides match TRBD1. CDR3 length: 18 amino acids. With 2 bases clipped from V and 8 bases from J, the junction kept 13 bases outside the gene matches. CDR1 is KGHSH, CDR2 LQKENI, per germline. The CDR3 here is CASSPAPKTGGRDSPLHF. For the CDR3, the DNA is TGTGCCAGCTCACCAGCGCCCAAAACAGGGGGCCGTGATTCACCCCTCCACTTT.

This clone appeared once. The chain carries TRBV28 and TRBJ1-2; perhaps TRBD1 as D (5 bases). The V gene's germline CDR1 is MDHEN and CDR2 SYDVKM. V was cut by 7 bases and J by 3 bases, with 15 bases left in between. This CDR3 has 14 amino acids. Here the CDR3 DNA reads TGTGCCAGCACCTCGGAATCCAGGGACTATGGCTACACCTTC. Amino acid sequence: CASTSESRDYGYTF.

V is TRBV9 and J is TRBJ1-1; possibly TRBD1 for D (5 bases). The CDR3 consists of 15 residues. V lost 1 base and J 0 bases, leaving 10 bases between the germline ends. Germline CDR1 reads SGDLS; CDR2 reads YYNGEE. The CDR3 coding sequence is TGTGCCAGCAGCGTACGGGGAGGGGTGAACACTGAAGCTTTCTTT. Its translation: CASSVRGGVNTEAFF.

The V call is TRBV18, the J call TRBJ2-1; possible D gene TRBD2, 6 bases. The CDR3 has 13 residues. CDR1 and CDR2 from the germline V gene are KGHSH and LQKENI. The germline V and J ends were trimmed by 7 bases and 5 bases, with 12 bases remaining between them. Here the CDR3 DNA reads TGTGCCAGCTTTCGGACGGGGGACAATGAGCAGTTCTTC. Its translation: CASFRTGDNEQFF.

V gene TRBV3-1 (or the pseudogene TRBV3-2) combines with J gene TRBJ2-1, with TRBD2 matching over 14 bases. Germline V gene sequence: CDR1 LGHDT, CDR2 YNNKEL (reference sequence). The junction had 0 bases not matched to a gene; V was cut back by 4 bases and J by 4 bases. The CDR3 covers 15 residues. The CDR3 sequence is CASSRLAGGYNEQFF. The DNA for the CDR3 is TGTGCCAGCAGCCGACTAGCGGGGGGGTACAATGAGCAGTTCTTC.

The chain recombines TRBV15 with TRBJ1-2; 7 nucleotides line up with TRBD1. This CDR3 comprises 15 residues. CDR1 is LNHNV, CDR2 YYDKDF, per germline (reference sequence). Germline trimming cut 2 bases from V and 5 bases from J; bases unmatched to any gene: 8. CDR3 region: CATSRPRGQDYGYTF. As DNA, the CDR3 is TGTGCCACCAGCAGACCCCGAGGACAGGATTATGGCTACACCTTC.